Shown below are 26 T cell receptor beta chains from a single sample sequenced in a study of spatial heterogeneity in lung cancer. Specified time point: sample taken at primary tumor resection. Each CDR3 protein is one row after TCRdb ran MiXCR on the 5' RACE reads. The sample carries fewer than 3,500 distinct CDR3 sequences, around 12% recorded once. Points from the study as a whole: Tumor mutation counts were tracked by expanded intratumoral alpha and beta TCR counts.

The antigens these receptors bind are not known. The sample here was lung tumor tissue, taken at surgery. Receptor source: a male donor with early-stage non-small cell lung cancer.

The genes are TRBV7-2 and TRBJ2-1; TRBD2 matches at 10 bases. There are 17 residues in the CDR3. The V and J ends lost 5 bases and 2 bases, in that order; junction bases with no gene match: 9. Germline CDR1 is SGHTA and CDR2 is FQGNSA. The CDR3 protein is CASSNIQREGPYNEQFF. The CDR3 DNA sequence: TGTGCCAGCAGCAATATCCAGCGGGAGGGCCCCTACAATGAGCAGTTCTTC.

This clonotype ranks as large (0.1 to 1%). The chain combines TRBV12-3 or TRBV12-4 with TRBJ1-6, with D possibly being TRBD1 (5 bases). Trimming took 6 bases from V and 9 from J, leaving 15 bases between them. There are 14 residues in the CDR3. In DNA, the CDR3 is TGTGCCAGCAGCCGGGCCCTTGGGGGTTCACCCCTCCACTTT. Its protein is CASSRALGGSPLHF.

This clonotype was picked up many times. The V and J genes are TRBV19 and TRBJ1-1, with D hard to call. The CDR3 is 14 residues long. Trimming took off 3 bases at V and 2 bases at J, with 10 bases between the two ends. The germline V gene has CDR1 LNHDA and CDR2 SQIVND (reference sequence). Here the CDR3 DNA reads TGTGCCAGTAGTATTGGCGTCTTTAACACTGAAGCTTTCTTT. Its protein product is CASSIGVFNTEAFF.

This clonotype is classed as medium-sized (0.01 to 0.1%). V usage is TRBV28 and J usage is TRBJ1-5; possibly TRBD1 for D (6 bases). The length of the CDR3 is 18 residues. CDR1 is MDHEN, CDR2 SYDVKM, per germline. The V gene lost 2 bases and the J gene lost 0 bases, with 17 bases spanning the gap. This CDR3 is CASSLELKQGYSNQPQHF. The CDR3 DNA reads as TGTGCCAGCAGTTTAGAACTCAAGCAGGGGTATAGCAATCAGCCCCAGCATTTT. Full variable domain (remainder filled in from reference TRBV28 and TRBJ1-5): DVKVTQSSRYLVKRTGEKVFLECVQDMDHENMFWYRQDPGLGLRLIYFSYDVKMKEKGDIPEGYSVSREKKERFSLILESASTNQTSMYLCASSLELKQGYSNQPQHFGDGTRLSIL.

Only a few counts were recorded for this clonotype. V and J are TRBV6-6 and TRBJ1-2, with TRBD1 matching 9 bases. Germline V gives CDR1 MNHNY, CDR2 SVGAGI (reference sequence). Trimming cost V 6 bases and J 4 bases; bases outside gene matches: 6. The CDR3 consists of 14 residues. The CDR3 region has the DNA TGTGCCAGCAGAACCGGGACAGGGCGCTATGGCTACACCTTC. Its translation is CASRTGTGRYGYTF.

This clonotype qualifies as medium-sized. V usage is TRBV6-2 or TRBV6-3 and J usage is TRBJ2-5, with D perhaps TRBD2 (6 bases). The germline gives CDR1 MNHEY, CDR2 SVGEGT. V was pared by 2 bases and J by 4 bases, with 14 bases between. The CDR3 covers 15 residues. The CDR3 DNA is TGTGCCAGCAGTTACCGGGACTGGAACTCAGAGACCCAGTACTTC. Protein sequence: CASSYRDWNSETQYF.

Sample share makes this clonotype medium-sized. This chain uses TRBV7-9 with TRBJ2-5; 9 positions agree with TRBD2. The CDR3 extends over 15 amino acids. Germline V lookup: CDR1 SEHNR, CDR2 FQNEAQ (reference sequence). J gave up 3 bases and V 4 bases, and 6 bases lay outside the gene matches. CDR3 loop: CASSSSGVSEETQYF. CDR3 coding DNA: TGTGCCAGCAGCTCTAGCGGGGTCTCGGAAGAGACCCAGTACTTC.

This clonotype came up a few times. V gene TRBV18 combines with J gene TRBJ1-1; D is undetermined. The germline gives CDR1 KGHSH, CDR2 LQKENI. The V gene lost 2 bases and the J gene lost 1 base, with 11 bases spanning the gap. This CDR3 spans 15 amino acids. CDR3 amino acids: CASSPGRSENTEAFF. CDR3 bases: TGTGCCAGCTCACCAGGGCGGAGCGAGAACACTGAAGCTTTCTTT.

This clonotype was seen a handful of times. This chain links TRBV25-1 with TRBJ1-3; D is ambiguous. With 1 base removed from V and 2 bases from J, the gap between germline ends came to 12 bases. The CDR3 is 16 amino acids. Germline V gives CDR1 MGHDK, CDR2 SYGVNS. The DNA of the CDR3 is TGTGCCAGCAGTGAATTTAGTTCACTCCCTGGAAACACCATATATTTT. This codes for CASSEFSSLPGNTIYF.

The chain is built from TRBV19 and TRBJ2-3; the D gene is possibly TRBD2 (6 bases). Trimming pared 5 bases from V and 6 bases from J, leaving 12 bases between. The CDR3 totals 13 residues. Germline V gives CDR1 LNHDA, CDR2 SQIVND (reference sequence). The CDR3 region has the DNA TGTGCCAGTAGTCCGGGAGAGAGGGATACGCAGTATTTT. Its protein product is CASSPGERDTQYF. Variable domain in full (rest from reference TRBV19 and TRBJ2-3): DGGITQSPKYLFRKEGQNVTLSCEQNLNHDAMYWYRQDPGQGLRLIYYSQIVNDFQKGDIAEGYSVSREKKESFPLTVTSAQKNPTAFYLCASSPGERDTQYFGPGTRLTVL.

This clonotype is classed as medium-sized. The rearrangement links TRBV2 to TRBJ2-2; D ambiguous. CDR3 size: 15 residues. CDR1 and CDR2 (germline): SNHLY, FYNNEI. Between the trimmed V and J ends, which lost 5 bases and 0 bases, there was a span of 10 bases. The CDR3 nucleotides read TGTGCCAGCAGTCTGATTACATCGAACACCGGGGAGCTGTTTTTT. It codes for CASSLITSNTGELFF. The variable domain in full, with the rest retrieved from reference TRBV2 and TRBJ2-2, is EPEVTQTPSHQVTQMGQEVILRCVPISNHLYFYWYRQILGQKVEFLVSFYNNEISEKSEIFDDQFSVERPDGSNFTLKIRSTKLEDSAMYFCASSLITSNTGELFFGEGSRLTVL.

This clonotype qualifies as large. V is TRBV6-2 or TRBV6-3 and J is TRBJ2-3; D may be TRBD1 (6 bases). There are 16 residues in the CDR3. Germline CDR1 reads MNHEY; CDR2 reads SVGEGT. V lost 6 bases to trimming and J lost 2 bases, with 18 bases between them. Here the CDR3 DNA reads TGTGCCAGCAGCCGCGGACAGACCCAGATCACAGATACGCAGTATTTT. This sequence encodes CASSRGQTQITDTQYF.

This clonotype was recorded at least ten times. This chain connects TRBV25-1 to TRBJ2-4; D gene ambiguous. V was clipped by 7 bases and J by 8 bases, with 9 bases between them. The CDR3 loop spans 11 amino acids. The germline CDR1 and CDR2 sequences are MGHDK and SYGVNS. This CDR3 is CASNEGYIQYF. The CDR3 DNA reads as TGTGCCAGCAACGAAGGATACATTCAGTACTTC.

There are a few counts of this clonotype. The CDR3: CASSLTSGGAIYEQYF. Here the CDR3 DNA reads TGTGCCAGCAGTCTAACTAGCGGGGGCGCAATTTACGAGCAGTACTTC. The chain carries TRBV7-2 and TRBJ2-7; the match to TRBD2 covers 11 bases. The CDR3 runs to 16 residues. Germline loops: CDR1 SGHTA, CDR2 FQGNSA. The trim removed 6 bases at V and 4 bases at J, leaving 11 bases unmatched.

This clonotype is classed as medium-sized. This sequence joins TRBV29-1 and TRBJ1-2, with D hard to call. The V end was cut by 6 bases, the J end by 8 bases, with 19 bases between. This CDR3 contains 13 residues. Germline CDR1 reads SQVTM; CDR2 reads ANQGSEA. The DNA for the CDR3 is TGCAGCGTCATTACCGGACTATCTAGGGGCTACACCTTC. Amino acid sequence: CSVITGLSRGYTF. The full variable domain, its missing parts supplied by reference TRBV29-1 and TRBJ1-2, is SAVISQKPSRDICQRGTSLTIQCQVDSQVTMMFWYRQQPGQSLTLIATANQGSEATYESGFVIDKFPISRPNLTFSTLTVSNMSPEDSSIYLCSVITGLSRGYTFGSGTRLTVV.

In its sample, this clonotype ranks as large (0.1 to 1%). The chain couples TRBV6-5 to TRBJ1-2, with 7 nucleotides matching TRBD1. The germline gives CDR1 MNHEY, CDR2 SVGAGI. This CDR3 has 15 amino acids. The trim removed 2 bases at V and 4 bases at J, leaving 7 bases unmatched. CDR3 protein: CASSYLTGKGYGYTF. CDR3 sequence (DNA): TGTGCCAGCAGTTACCTGACAGGGAAAGGCTATGGCTACACCTTC.

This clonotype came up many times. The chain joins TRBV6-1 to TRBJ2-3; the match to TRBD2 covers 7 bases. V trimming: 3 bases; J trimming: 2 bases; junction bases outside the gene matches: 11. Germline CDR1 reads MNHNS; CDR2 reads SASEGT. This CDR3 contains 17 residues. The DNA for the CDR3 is TGTGCCAGCAGTGAGGCCCCGGCGCGGGGGACCACAGATACGCAGTATTTT. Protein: CASSEAPARGTTDTQYF.

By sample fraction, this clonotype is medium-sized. Written as DNA, the CDR3 is TGTGCCAGTAGTATCGGCGGGGCCGCCTACAATGAGCAGTTCTTC. It specifies CASSIGGAAYNEQFF. The chain is built from TRBV19 and TRBJ2-1; possibly TRBD2 for D (6 bases). From germline, CDR1 is LNHDA and CDR2 SQIVND (reference sequence). The V end lost 3 bases, the J end lost 2 bases, and 11 bases lay between the germline ends. This CDR3 has 15 residues.

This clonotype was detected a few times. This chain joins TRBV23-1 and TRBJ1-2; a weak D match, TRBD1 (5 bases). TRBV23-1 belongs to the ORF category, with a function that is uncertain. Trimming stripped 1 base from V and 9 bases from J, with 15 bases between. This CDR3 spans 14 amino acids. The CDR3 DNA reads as TGCGCCAGCAGTCAATGGTCGCAGGGCTGGCGCTACACCTTC. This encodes CASSQWSQGWRYTF.

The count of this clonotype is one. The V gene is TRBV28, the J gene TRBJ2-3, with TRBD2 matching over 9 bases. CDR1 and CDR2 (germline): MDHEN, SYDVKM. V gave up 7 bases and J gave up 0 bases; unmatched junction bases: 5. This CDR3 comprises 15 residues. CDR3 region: CASIKAGGSTDTQYF. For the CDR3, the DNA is TGTGCCAGCATCAAAGCGGGGGGTAGCACAGATACGCAGTATTTT.

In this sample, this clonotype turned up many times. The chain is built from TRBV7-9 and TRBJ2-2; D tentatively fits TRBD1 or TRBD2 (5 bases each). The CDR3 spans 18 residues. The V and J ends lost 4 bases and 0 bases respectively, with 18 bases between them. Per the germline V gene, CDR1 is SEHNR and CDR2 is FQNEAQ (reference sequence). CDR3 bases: TGTGCCAGCAGCTCCTCCTATGGGACGGACTCGAACACCGGGGAGCTGTTTTTT. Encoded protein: CASSSSYGTDSNTGELFF.

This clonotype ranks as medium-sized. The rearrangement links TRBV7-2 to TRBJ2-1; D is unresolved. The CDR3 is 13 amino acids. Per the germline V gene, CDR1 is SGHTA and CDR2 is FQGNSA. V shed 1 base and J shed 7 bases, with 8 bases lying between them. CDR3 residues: CASSLDLRNEQFF. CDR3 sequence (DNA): TGTGCCAGCAGCTTAGATCTCAGGAATGAGCAGTTCTTC.

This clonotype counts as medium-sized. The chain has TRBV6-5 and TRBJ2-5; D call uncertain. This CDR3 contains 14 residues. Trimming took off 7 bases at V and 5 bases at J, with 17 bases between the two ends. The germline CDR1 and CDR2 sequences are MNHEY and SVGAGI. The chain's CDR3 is CASKILQTAETQYF. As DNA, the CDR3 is TGTGCCAGCAAAATCCTGCAAACAGCCGAGACCCAGTACTTC.

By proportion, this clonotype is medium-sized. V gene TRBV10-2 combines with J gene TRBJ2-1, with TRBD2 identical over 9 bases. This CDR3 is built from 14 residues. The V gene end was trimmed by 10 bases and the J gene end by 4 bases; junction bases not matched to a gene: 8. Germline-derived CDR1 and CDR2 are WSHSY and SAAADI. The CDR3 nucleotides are TGCGCCACCTCGGTGACTAGCGGATACAATGAGCAGTTCTTC. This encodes CATSVTSGYNEQFF.

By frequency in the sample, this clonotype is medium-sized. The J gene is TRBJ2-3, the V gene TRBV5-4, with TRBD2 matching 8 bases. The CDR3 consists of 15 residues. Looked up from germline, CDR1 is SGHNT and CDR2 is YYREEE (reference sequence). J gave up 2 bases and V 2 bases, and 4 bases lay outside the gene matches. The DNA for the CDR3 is TGTGCCAGCAGCTTACGGGGGGGCGCCACAGATACGCAGTATTTT. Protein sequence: CASSLRGGATDTQYF. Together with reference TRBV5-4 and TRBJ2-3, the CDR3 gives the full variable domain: ETGVTQSPTHLIKTRGQQVTLRCSSQSGHNTVSWYQQALGQGPQFIFQYYREEENGRGNFPPRFSGLQFPNYSSELNVNALELDDSALYLCASSLRGGATDTQYFGPGTRLTVL.

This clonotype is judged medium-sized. The CDR3, as DNA: TGTGCCAGCTACGCCTCCGGGCAACATCCTACCCAGTACTTC. As protein: CASYASGQHPTQYF. V gene TRBV7-9 combines with J gene TRBJ2-5; D is uncertain. The germline V gene has CDR1 SEHNR and CDR2 FQNEAQ (reference sequence). V lost 8 bases and J 8 bases, leaving 21 bases between the germline ends. The CDR3 runs to 14 residues.